This T cell receptor beta chain was captured in a study of blood T cell repertoires in COVID-19. Libraries were prepared by immunoSEQ multiplex PCR; TCRdb keeps only in-frame clonotypes and omits some of them. The profile shows 120,000 to 150,000 clones, around 83% of them singletons. Looked up from germline, CDR1 is KGHDR and CDR2 is SFDVKD. This CDR3 is 16 amino acids long. The trim removed 3 bases at V and 5 bases at J, leaving 6 bases unmatched. V is TRBV24-1 and J is TRBJ2-2, with TRBD1 matching over 9 bases. This clonotype originated in a human donor with acute or convalescent COVID-19. The donor label of this sample is uncertain. The sequenced sample consisted of peripheral blood. The CDR3 region has the DNA TGTGCCACCAGTGATCCGGGACAGGGCGATACCGGGGAGCTGTTTTTT. This codes for CATSDPGQGDTGELFF.